The clone carrying this T cell receptor beta chain showed up many times. As yet, its antigen is unknown. CDR1 LGHNT and CDR2 FRNRAP come from the germline V gene. Trimming removed 4 bases from V and 4 bases from J, with 14 bases in between. This CDR3 region has 15 residues. The data are from a study of early T cells in non-severe SARS-CoV-2 infection. Unique molecular identifiers were attached to individual cDNA molecules. TCRdb re-analysed the 5' RACE reads in MiXCR, keeping a single row per CDR3 protein. The profile shows 65,000 to 80,000 distinct CDR3 sequences, over 10% of them singletons. Study results and caveats: VDJdb-based matching was biased toward anti-spike CD8 responses and missed private and CD4 specificities.

This receptor was taken from an adult who was a healthcare worker with PCR-confirmed SARS-CoV-2 infection or an uninfected control (not recorded which). Sequencing was carried out using whole blood. This chain connects TRBV12-5 to TRBJ2-1; D gene ambiguous. The DNA for the CDR3 is TGTGCTAGTGGTTCTCGTCGGATTATGTACAATGAGCAGTTCTTC. It yields the protein CASGSRRIMYNEQFF.